One sample yielded the 8 T cell receptor beta chains listed below, sequenced in a study of T cells in Graves' hyperthyroidism and ophthalmopathy. Amplification of TCR beta CDR3 regions was performed using RNA transcripts as template. The TCR CDR3 first-round RT-PCR relied on the HTBI primer set. TCRdb redid the calling of the multiplex PCR reads with MiXCR, one entry per CDR3 protein. The data hold some 300,000 distinct CDR3 sequences, with roughly 15% observed a single time. Sequenced: blood. Receptors originate from a man aged 25 to 40 with Graves' hyperthyroidism.

In its sample, this clonotype was seen many times. The V and J genes are TRBV18 and TRBJ1-1; weak D call: TRBD1 (6 bases). This CDR3 region has 16 residues. Germline assignment: CDR1 KGHSH and CDR2 LQKENI. Trimming took off 3 bases at V and 4 bases at J, with 18 bases between the two ends. The CDR3 DNA reads as TGTGCCAGCTCACCCCTTGTGGGGGGGCCTTTCACTGAAGCTTTCTTT. Amino acid sequence: CASSPLVGGPFTEAFF.

The V call is TRBV11-2, the J call TRBJ2-1; 9 bases align to TRBD1. The CDR3 is made up of 15 amino acids. The junction had 6 bases not matched to a gene; V was cut back by 5 bases and J by 4 bases. CDR1 is SGHAT and CDR2 is FQNNGV in the germline V gene. The CDR3 reads CASSRGGQGYNEQFF. DNA for the CDR3: TGTGCCAGCAGCAGAGGGGGACAGGGTTACAATGAGCAGTTCTTC. The full variable domain, completed using reference TRBV11-2 and TRBJ2-1, is EAGVAQSPRYKIIEKRQSVAFWCNPISGHATLYWYQQILGQGPKLLIQFQNNGVVDDSQLPKDRFSAERLKGVDSTLKIQPAKLEDSAVYLCASSRGGQGYNEQFFGPGTRLTVL.

This clonotype was seen more than once but under ten times. The chain recombines TRBV5-1 with TRBJ1-2; 7 nucleotides match TRBD1. The CDR3 is 13 residues long. J gave up 4 bases and V 3 bases, and 3 bases lay outside the gene matches. In germline, CDR1 is SGHRS, CDR2 YFSETQ. CDR3 bases: TGCGCCAGCAGCTCACAGGGGCGCTATGGCTACACCTTC. Amino acid sequence: CASSSQGRYGYTF.

This clonotype was observed at least ten times. V usage is TRBV20-1 and J usage is TRBJ2-5; no clear D. Germline V gene data show CDR1 as DFQATT and CDR2 as SNEGSKA (reference sequence). CDR3 length: 12 residues. The germline V and J ends were trimmed by 6 bases and 4 bases, with 12 bases remaining between them. CDR3 coding DNA: TGCAGTGCGCCGTGGCGAGGAGAGACCCAGTACTTC. Protein product: CSAPWRGETQYF.

This clonotype has at least ten counts. This chain uses TRBV30 with TRBJ2-1, with D hard to call. CDR1 GTSNPN and CDR2 SVGIG come from the germline V gene (reference sequence). This CDR3 contains 12 residues. The V end was cut by 2 bases, the J end by 9 bases, with 11 bases between. CDR3 nucleotide sequence: TGTGCCTGGAGTCCTTTTATGGGTGAGCAGTTCTTC. It is translated as CAWSPFMGEQFF.

The rearrangement links TRBV7-9 to TRBJ2-3, with D uncertain. This CDR3 has 13 residues. Germline values: CDR1 SEHNR, CDR2 FQNEAQ (reference sequence). Trimming removed 3 bases at V and 6 bases at J, with 10 bases between. The CDR3 here is CASSLQSVDTQYF. CDR3 sequence (DNA): TGTGCCAGCAGCTTGCAGTCGGTGGATACGCAGTATTTT. Full variable domain (rest looked up from reference TRBV7-9 and TRBJ2-3): DTGVSQNPRHKITKRGQNVTFRCDPISEHNRLYWYRQTLGQGPEFLTYFQNEAQLEKSRLLSDRFSAERPKGSFSTLEIQRTEQGDSAMYLCASSLQSVDTQYFGPGTRLTVL.

This clonotype was recorded many times. V usage is TRBV28 and J usage is TRBJ2-3; a possible D gene is TRBD2 (6 bases). Germline-derived CDR1 and CDR2 are MDHEN and SYDVKM. This CDR3 has 16 residues. V dropped 6 bases and J dropped 0 bases, with 16 bases sitting between them. CDR3 nucleotide sequence: TGTGCCAGCAGCCCCGGGGTAGCGGCTAGCACAGATACGCAGTATTTT. Translated, it gives CASSPGVAASTDTQYF.

This clonotype occurred many times. The DNA for the CDR3 is TGTGCCAGCGTCAGGGCGGCGGCTCACACTGAAGCTTTCTTT. Residues: CASVRAAAHTEAFF. The chain joins TRBV28 to TRBJ1-1; D possibly corresponds to TRBD1 (5 bases). Between the trimmed V and J ends, which lost 8 bases and 3 bases, there was a span of 16 bases. This CDR3 is 14 amino acids long. The germline CDR1 and CDR2 sequences are MDHEN and SYDVKM.